This T cell receptor beta chain was captured by sequencing in a study of cytomegalovirus exposure and HLA in healthy donors. This CDR3 comprises 16 residues. The V gene's germline CDR1 is WNHNN and CDR2 SYGVQD (reference sequence). Trimming stripped 0 bases from V and 11 bases from J, with 20 bases between. Use of 60 Vbeta and 13 Jbeta primers characterized the PCR. Method: immunoSEQ multiplex PCR; TCRdb's copy keeps in-frame clones and lacks some. This table holds around 150,000 clones, 82% found once. Turning to this clone: Its antigen remains unknown.

Whole-study results and caveats: An analysis done earlier found most TCR beta V segments productive about 90% or about 30% of the time. When analyzed later, a missense DCLRE1C variant was found to be linked to TCR beta V- and J-gene trimming.

Input material: PBMCs. This TCR was recovered from a girl aged 2-10 years in good health and CMV-seropositive. V gene TRBV10-1 combines with J gene TRBJ2-1; D may be TRBD2 (5 bases). In DNA, the CDR3 is TGCGCCAGCAGTGAGTCGATCACCCTAGCCCTCCACCAGCAGTTCTTC. Protein product: CASSESITLALHQQFF.